The T cell receptor (beta chain) described here comes from a study of shared clonotypes between healthy human individuals. Notes on the study in general: Four donors shared about 4.5% of their naive CD4 clonotypes.

Points on this clone: As yet, its antigen is unknown.

The study enrolled healthy HIV-negative adults without recent acute infections or vaccinations as donors. Only in-frame clones appear in the TCRdb table, and some are missing; sequencing was by immunoSEQ multiplex PCR. The profile shows 650,000 to 750,000 clones, 72% of them singletons. The germline V and J ends were trimmed by 3 bases and 7 bases, with 13 bases remaining between them. Germline V gives CDR1 SNHLY, CDR2 FYNNEI. CDR3 length equals 14 residues. Sequenced input: memory CD4+ T cells sorted from blood. Specified subset: CD45RA-negative fraction. This receptor was taken from a woman between 25 and 40 years old in good health. The V gene is TRBV2, the J gene TRBJ1-5; the D gene is possibly TRBD1 (6 bases). The CDR3 bases are TGTGCCAGCAGTGAGTGGACAGCCACCCAGCCCCAGCATTTT. This gives the protein CASSEWTATQPQHF.